The text below deals with one T cell receptor (beta chain). As yet, its antigen is unknown. The data stem from a study of PD-L1 blockade in urothelial cancer. Study as a whole: Atezolizumab (1,200 mg intravenously every 3 weeks) began in about 2014 for patients. Once treatment had started, blood was analyzed at 3 weeks (second dose) and again at 6 weeks.

Per-patient samples, pretreatment and on-treatment, numbered 1 to 8. General study findings and limits: Pretreatment clonality of the blood TCR repertoire below the median was predictive of superior survival.

Using immunoSEQ multiplex PCR, the repertoire was profiled, and TCRdb retains in-frame clones only, with some absent. The sample shows about 20,000 clones, 85% to 90% of them seen only once. The sequence derives from a man aged 50 or older with urothelial cancer. The sequenced sample was PBMCs, obtained around atezolizumab (anti-PD-L1) treatment.

The CDR3 here is CASSLAFRSGLRETQYF. CDR3 coding DNA: TGTGCCAGCAGCTTAGCGTTTCGGTCGGGACTCCGGGAGACCCAGTACTTC. The chain combines TRBV11-2 with TRBJ2-5; maybe TRBD2 (6 bases). CDR1 and CDR2 (germline): SGHAT, FQNNGV. The CDR3 spans 17 residues. The germline V and J ends were trimmed by 1 base and 5 bases, with 20 bases remaining between them. Together with reference TRBV11-2 and TRBJ2-5, the CDR3 gives the full variable domain: EAGVAQSPRYKIIEKRQSVAFWCNPISGHATLYWYQQILGQGPKLLIQFQNNGVVDDSQLPKDRFSAERLKGVDSTLKIQPAKLEDSAVYLCASSLAFRSGLRETQYFGPGTRLLVL.